This entry lists 15 T cell receptor beta chains sequenced from one sample in a study of vaccination and CD4 T cells after COVID-19. As for treatment: approximately nine-day PBMC culture with coronavirus spike peptide pools or control peptides (ViraFEST assay). Antigens of these TCRs are unknown. Sequenced with the Oncomine TCR Beta short-read assay was DNA taken from cultured CD4+ T cells. TCRdb independently ran MiXCR on the PCR reads; one entry per CDR3 protein. Of about 20,000 distinct CDR3 sequences in the sample, nearly 50% were seen once. The source material was CD4+ T cells from blood, cultured in vitro, sampled before SARS-CoV-2 vaccination. These receptors were taken from a human donor who had recovered from COVID-19.

V usage is TRBV14 and J usage is TRBJ2-7, with 7 bases that match TRBD1. This CDR3 region has 14 residues. CDR1 is SGHDN, CDR2 FVKESK, per germline. With 5 bases clipped from V and 3 bases from J, the junction kept 7 bases outside the gene matches. The CDR3 region has the DNA TGTGCCAGCAGCAAAAGACAGGGTTTCTACGAGCAGTACTTC. Its protein product is CASSKRQGFYEQYF.

V gene TRBV5-5 combines with J gene TRBJ2-5; 8 nucleotides line up with TRBD1. Germline CDR1 SGHKS, CDR2 YYEKEE (reference sequence). The CDR3 has 17 residues. The V gene end was trimmed by 2 bases and the J gene end by 1 base; junction bases not matched to a gene: 10. CDR3 bases: TGTGCCAGCAGCTTTTGGGGGGCCGGGACAGGCCAAGAGACCCAGTACTTC. This codes for CASSFWGAGTGQETQYF.

The count of this clonotype is one. Here the CDR3 DNA reads TGTGCCAGCAGCACTCAGGATGACTATGGCTACACCTTC. It translates to CASSTQDDYGYTF. The V call is TRBV5-4, the J call TRBJ1-2; D gene uncertain. This CDR3 region has 13 residues. Per germline, CDR1 SGHNT and CDR2 YYREEE (reference sequence). The ends were cut back, 4 bases at V and 3 bases at J, with 10 bases in the middle.

The chain uses TRBV20-1 and TRBJ2-1; 8 bases fit TRBD1. Germline loops: CDR1 DFQATT, CDR2 SNEGSKA (reference sequence). V dropped 0 bases and J dropped 3; count of bases not matched to a gene: 4. CDR3 length: 15 residues. This chain's CDR3 is CSARDIGQGYNEQFF. CDR3 DNA: TGCAGTGCTAGAGACATCGGACAGGGCTACAATGAGCAGTTCTTC.

As for this clonotype: This could be a read error, since a much larger clone is one nucleotide away. The rearrangement links TRBV6-1 to TRBJ1-2; D unresolved. CDR3 length equals 14 residues. Per germline, CDR1 MNHNS and CDR2 SASEGT. This CDR3 is CVSSESPREYGYTF. DNA for the CDR3: TGCGTCAGCAGTGAGTCACCACGGGAATACGGCTACACCTTC.

This clonotype occurred a few times. This chain links TRBV15 with TRBJ1-6; the D is unclear. The CDR3 runs to 16 residues. The germline gives CDR1 LNHNV, CDR2 YYDKDF (reference sequence). Trimming took off 0 bases at V and 9 bases at J, with 15 bases between the two ends. The DNA of the CDR3 is TGTGCCACCAGCAGAGATGGTGGAGTTTCTAGTTCACCCCTCCACTTT. It is translated as CATSRDGGVSSSPLHF.

This chain joins TRBV11-2 and TRBJ1-2, with D possibly TRBD1 on 6 matching bases. Germline V gene data show CDR1 as SGHAT and CDR2 as FQNNGV. There are 14 residues in the CDR3. With 5 bases removed from V and 4 bases from J, the gap between germline ends came to 14 bases. The CDR3 region is CASSRGGSPYGYTF. In DNA, the CDR3 is TGTGCCAGCAGCCGGGGGGGCAGCCCCTATGGCTACACCTTC.

The chain recombines TRBV5-1 with TRBJ1-1, with 9 bases lining up with TRBD1. This CDR3 has 15 amino acids. V lost 3 bases to trimming and J lost 0 bases; unmatched junction nucleotides: 3. Germline V gives CDR1 SGHRS, CDR2 YFSETQ. This chain's CDR3 is CASSSGQGLNTEAFF. As DNA, the CDR3 is TGCGCCAGCAGCTCGGGACAGGGATTGAACACTGAAGCTTTCTTT.

The V and J genes are TRBV6-1 and TRBJ1-2; D remains ambiguous. V was pared by 1 base and J by 3 bases, with 6 bases between. CDR3 length equals 13 residues. In germline, CDR1 is MNHNS, CDR2 SASEGT. CDR3 amino acids: CASSEDVYYGYTF. In DNA, the CDR3 is TGTGCCAGCAGTGAAGATGTCTACTATGGCTACACCTTC.

The rearrangement links TRBV30 to TRBJ1-1, with D tentatively TRBD1 (5 bases). CDR1 GTSNPN and CDR2 SVGIG come from the germline V gene (reference sequence). V was shortened by 8 bases and J by 11 bases, with 9 bases between the two germline ends. This CDR3 has 8 amino acids. CDR3 sequence (DNA): TGTGCCAGCCCAGGGGCTTTCTTT. Translation gives CASPGAFF.

This rearrangement joins TRBV6-1 to TRBJ1-2; 9 bases are shared with TRBD1. The J segment lost 4 bases and the V segment lost 4 bases, leaving 7 bases of the junction unmatched. The CDR3 totals 15 residues. In germline, CDR1 is MNHNS, CDR2 SASEGT. CDR3 in DNA: TGTGCCAGCAGTGTGGGGGGACAGGGCCCCTATGGCTACACCTTC. Amino acids: CASSVGGQGPYGYTF.

This clonotype was observed a handful of times. The chain joins TRBV7-2 to TRBJ1-5; no clear D gene. Between the trimmed V and J ends, which lost 5 bases and 0 bases, there was a span of 20 bases. The CDR3 contains 18 residues. Germline CDR1 is SGHTA and CDR2 is FQGNSA. In DNA, the CDR3 is TGTGCCAGCAGCGCATTCGGCCAGCTGCACCATAGCAATCAGCCCCAGCATTTT. This translates into CASSAFGQLHHSNQPQHF.

This chain uses TRBV27 with TRBJ2-2; unclear D gene. The CDR3 covers 11 residues. The germline CDR1 and CDR2 sequences are MNHEY and SMNVEV (reference sequence). Trimming stripped 6 bases from V and 5 bases from J, with 4 bases between. The CDR3 DNA sequence: TGTGCCAGCAGCCGTACCGGGGAGCTGTTTTTT. Its protein is CASSRTGELFF.

This sequence joins TRBV11-2 and TRBJ2-5, with a possible D match to TRBD2 (5 bases). In germline, CDR1 is SGHAT, CDR2 FQNNGV. The CDR3 sequence is 15 residues long. V was trimmed by 5 bases and J by 1 base, leaving 14 bases between them. The CDR3, as DNA: TGTGCCAGCAGCGGCGAACTAGATCTCCAAGAGACCCAGTACTTC. Its translation is CASSGELDLQETQYF.

There are a few counts of this clonotype. V usage is TRBV11-3 and J usage is TRBJ2-1, with 9 bases matching TRBD2. This CDR3 is built from 15 residues. Germline assignment: CDR1 SGHNT and CDR2 YENEEA. J gave up 6 bases and V 3 bases, and 6 bases lay outside the gene matches. CDR3 loop: CASSLPPSGVNEQFF. The DNA of the CDR3 is TGTGCCAGCAGCTTGCCTCCTAGCGGGGTCAATGAGCAGTTCTTC. The full variable domain, its missing parts supplied by reference TRBV11-3 and TRBJ2-1, is EAGVVQSPRYKIIEKKQPVAFWCNPISGHNTLYWYLQNLGQGPELLIRYENEEAVDDSQLPKDRFSAERLKGVDSTLKIQPAELGDSAVYLCASSLPPSGVNEQFFGPGTRLTVL.